Sequencing of this T cell receptor (beta chain) was carried out in a study of blood T cells in healthy people across ages. Whole-study context: Every two T cells gave about one barcoded beta molecule via template switching.

Comments on this clonotype: The antigen is unknown.

Notes on the study in general: In older individuals, TCR beta diversity per million T cells was lower, falling roughly linearly with age. Estimated diversity that came from one million T cells was considered an underestimate.

Primed by a sample-barcoded 5' primer and a J-beta primer mix, a second PCR proceeded for roughly 7 to 11 cycles. TCRdb used MiXCR to reprocess the 5' RACE reads, holding one entry per CDR3 protein. The sample carries about 700,000 distinct CDR3 sequences, about 34% recorded once. CDR3 size: 13 residues. Germline V gives CDR1 SNHLY, CDR2 FYNNEI. V gave up 10 bases and J gave up 3 bases; unmatched junction bases: 4. The sequenced sample consisted of blood. The receptor was derived from a woman of 80 years or more in good health. This sequence joins TRBV2 and TRBJ1-5; 9 bases fit TRBD1. The CDR3 sequence: CATYRGPNQPQHF. The DNA for the CDR3 is TGTGCCACCTACAGGGGGCCCAATCAGCCCCAGCATTTT.